This T cell receptor (beta chain) was profiled in a study of blood T cell repertoires in COVID-19. Study details: Researchers got acute and convalescent COVID-19 samples from the United States, Italy and Spain. T cells, B-cell-depleted T cells, or PBMCs provided the cDNA or gDNA that served as material.

This CDR3 region has 15 residues. CDR1 is SGHNT and CDR2 is YYREEE in the germline V gene (reference sequence). Trimming shortened V by 0 bases and J by 4 bases, and 10 bases separated the two germline ends. In the original analysis: Estimates of nucleated cell counts were drawn from the amplification of reference gene primers. The assay was immunoSEQ multiplex PCR, and TCRdb's table has in-frame clones only and misses some. Clone size and V and J calls were adopted from that table, with D and trimming inferred from the DNA. The sample yields fewer than 60,000 clones, about 90% seen once. The sample consisted of peripheral blood. The sequence was obtained from a human donor with active COVID-19. The donor label of this sample is uncertain. This chain joins TRBV5-4 and TRBJ2-2; D is perhaps TRBD1 (5 bases). The CDR3 sequence is CASSLAQGTTGELFF. Written as DNA, the CDR3 is TGTGCCAGCAGCTTGGCCCAGGGAACCACCGGGGAGCTGTTTTTT. Full variable domain (rest looked up from reference TRBV5-4 and TRBJ2-2): ETGVTQSPTHLIKTRGQQVTLRCSSQSGHNTVSWYQQALGQGPQFIFQYYREEENGRGNFPPRFSGLQFPNYSSELNVNALELDDSALYLCASSLAQGTTGELFFGEGSRLTVL.